The 18 T cell receptor beta chains below come from one sample, sequenced in a study of blood T cell repertoires in COVID-19. Only in-frame clones appear in the TCRdb table, and some are missing; sequencing was by immunoSEQ multiplex PCR. Of 200,000 to 300,000 clones in the sample, around four fifths were seen once. The sample taken for sequencing was peripheral blood. The receptors come from a woman aged 55-69 years with active or convalescent COVID-19.

The chain couples TRBV30 to TRBJ1-1; D is ambiguous. Germline lookup yields CDR1 GTSNPN and CDR2 SVGIG (reference sequence). The CDR3 totals 13 residues. V was clipped by 0 bases and J by 0 bases, with 5 bases between them. The CDR3 DNA is TGTGCCTGGAGTGTACTCATGAACACTGAAGCTTTCTTT. Its translation: CAWSVLMNTEAFF.

The chain combines TRBV13 with TRBJ2-5; D is undetermined. This CDR3 spans 14 amino acids. The V gene's germline CDR1 is PRHDT and CDR2 FYEKMQ (reference sequence). The V end was cut by 1 base, the J end by 5 bases, with 11 bases between. The CDR3 spells CASSLDRNRETQYF. CDR3 coding DNA: TGTGCCAGCAGCTTAGACAGAAACCGGGAGACCCAGTACTTC.

The rearrangement links TRBV6-1 to TRBJ2-5; D might be TRBD2 (5 bases). The CDR3 extends over 15 amino acids. In germline, CDR1 is MNHNS, CDR2 SASEGT. With 2 bases removed from V and 3 bases from J, the gap between germline ends came to 13 bases. CDR3 nucleotides: TGTGCCAGCAGTGAACTGGGTGGGAGTAAAGAGACCCAGTACTTC. This encodes CASSELGGSKETQYF.

This clone is labeled as medium-sized (0.01 to 0.1%). Other DNA sequences of this sample code for an identical CDR3. The rearrangement links TRBV5-4 to TRBJ2-5, with 7 nucleotides matching TRBD2. J lost 4 bases, V lost 4 bases, and 7 bases had no gene match. The length of the CDR3 is 14 residues. Germline CDR1 SGHNT, CDR2 YYREEE (reference sequence). The CDR3 region is CASSLGGVGETQYF. The DNA of the CDR3 is TGTGCCAGCAGCCTGGGGGGGGTTGGAGAGACCCAGTACTTC.

V gene TRBV2 combines with J gene TRBJ1-4, with 7 nucleotides matching TRBD1. The J segment lost 5 bases and the V segment lost 4 bases, leaving 7 bases of the junction unmatched. CDR1 is SNHLY and CDR2 is FYNNEI in the germline V gene. The CDR3 is 15 residues long. The CDR3 sequence is CASSGQTGKNEKLFF. The CDR3 DNA follows: TGTGCCAGCAGTGGACAGACAGGGAAAAATGAAAAACTGTTTTTT.

The chain's CDR3 is CALVRDRGTEQYF. CDR3 bases: TGTGCGCTGGTCCGGGACAGGGGTACTGAGCAGTACTTC. V usage is TRBV30 and J usage is TRBJ2-7; 10 positions match TRBD1. Germline CDR1 reads GTSNPN; CDR2 reads SVGIG (reference sequence). This CDR3 is built from 13 residues.

The chain couples TRBV11-2 to TRBJ2-3; D gene unclear. The germline V gene encodes CDR1 SGHAT and CDR2 FQNNGV. V was shortened by 0 bases and J by 3 bases, with 7 bases between the two germline ends. The CDR3 sequence is 14 residues long. The CDR3: CASSLDTGTDTQYF. In nucleotides, the CDR3 is TGTGCCAGCAGCTTAGATACCGGTACAGATACGCAGTATTTT. Supplemented by reference TRBV11-2 and TRBJ2-3, the full variable domain reads EAGVAQSPRYKIIEKRQSVAFWCNPISGHATLYWYQQILGQGPKLLIQFQNNGVVDDSQLPKDRFSAERLKGVDSTLKIQPAKLEDSAVYLCASSLDTGTDTQYFGPGTRLTVL.

J is TRBJ2-1 and V is TRBV19, with 11 bases lining up with TRBD2. Germline V gene sequence: CDR1 LNHDA, CDR2 SQIVND (reference sequence). Trimming cost V 9 bases and J 3 bases; bases outside gene matches: 10. The CDR3 is made up of 16 amino acids. The DNA of the CDR3 is TGTGCCAGCTTAGCTCTAGCGGGAGGCGACTACAATGAGCAGTTCTTC. It encodes CASLALAGGDYNEQFF.

This rearrangement joins TRBV4-2 to TRBJ1-1, with 10 bases matching TRBD1. The CDR3 spans 13 residues. Germline V gene sequence: CDR1 LGHNA, CDR2 YNFKEQ. Germline trimming cut 4 bases from V and 8 bases from J; bases unmatched to any gene: 4. This chain's CDR3 is CASSPDRGREAFF. Written as DNA, the CDR3 is TGTGCCAGCAGCCCAGACAGGGGGCGGGAAGCTTTCTTT.

The J gene is TRBJ2-3, the V gene TRBV19; the D is unclear. This CDR3 is built from 12 residues. Trimming cost V 3 bases and J 4 bases, with 5 bases left between them. Germline V lookup: CDR1 LNHDA, CDR2 SQIVND (reference sequence). The CDR3 coding sequence is TGTGCCAGTAGTATTCGTCCAGATACGCAGTATTTT. Its translation is CASSIRPDTQYF. Based on the CDR3 plus reference TRBV19 and TRBJ2-3, the full variable domain is DGGITQSPKYLFRKEGQNVTLSCEQNLNHDAMYWYRQDPGQGLRLIYYSQIVNDFQKGDIAEGYSVSREKKESFPLTVTSAQKNPTAFYLCASSIRPDTQYFGPGTRLTVL.

This clone was seen a single time. The chain recombines TRBV18 with TRBJ2-1, with 7 bases lining up with TRBD2. CDR1 and CDR2 (germline): KGHSH, LQKENI. The CDR3 has 17 residues. The V segment lost 2 bases and the J segment 0 bases; nucleotides outside the gene matches: 7. This chain's CDR3 is CASSPRGGGTSYNEQFF. CDR3 DNA: TGTGCCAGCTCACCAAGAGGCGGGGGAACCTCCTACAATGAGCAGTTCTTC.

This clone was counted only a few times. The rearrangement links TRBV3-1 (or the pseudogene TRBV3-2) to TRBJ1-2; 8 bases agree with TRBD1. Trimming took 0 bases from V and 6 from J; bases not matched to a gene: 6. The CDR3 has 15 amino acids. Germline V gene sequence: CDR1 LGHDT, CDR2 YNNKEL (reference sequence). The CDR3 reads CASSQDAGGGNGYTF. Written as DNA, the CDR3 is TGTGCCAGCAGCCAAGATGCAGGGGGCGGTAATGGCTACACCTTC.

The rearrangement uses TRBV29-1 and TRBJ2-3, with 9 bases that match TRBD2. From germline, CDR1 is SQVTM and CDR2 ANQGSEA. V was pared by 6 bases and J by 4 bases, with 8 bases of the junction left unmatched. This CDR3 has 14 residues. This CDR3 reads CSVSASGEPDTQYF. The CDR3 bases are TGCAGCGTGTCCGCTAGCGGGGAACCAGATACGCAGTATTTT.

The sample holds a few counts of this clone. V and J are TRBV21-1 and TRBJ2-3; the D segment call TRBD2 is taken from the table without a DNA check. TRBV21-1 constitutes a pseudogene. The CDR3 is 15 amino acids. This chain's CDR3 is CASSSGTSVTDTQYF. The CDR3 nucleotides are TGTGCCAGCAGTTCCGGGACTAGCGTCACAGATACGCAGTATTTT.

The rearrangement uses TRBV10-3 and TRBJ2-7; 10 bases line up with TRBD1. Germline-derived CDR1 and CDR2 are ENHRY and SYGVKD. V trimming: 3 bases; J trimming: 0 bases; junction bases outside the gene matches: 5. CDR3 length: 16 amino acids. CDR3 sequence: CAISEPGQGSSYEQYF. Here the CDR3 DNA reads TGTGCCATCAGTGAACCGGGACAGGGGAGCTCCTACGAGCAGTACTTC.

This clone was detected only once. This sequence joins TRBV11-2 and TRBJ1-2; D possibly corresponds to TRBD1 (6 bases). The CDR3 sequence is 13 residues long. V dropped 3 bases and J dropped 4 bases, with 9 bases sitting between them. The germline CDR1 and CDR2 sequences are SGHAT and FQNNGV. The CDR3 spells CASSFGGPYGYTF. As DNA, the CDR3 is TGTGCCAGCAGCTTCGGGGGGCCCTATGGCTACACCTTC.

This chain uses TRBV2 with TRBJ2-7, with TRBD2 matching over 14 bases. CDR1 and CDR2 (germline): SNHLY, FYNNEI. Trimming took 4 bases from V and 2 from J; bases not matched to a gene: 13. The CDR3 extends over 19 amino acids. The CDR3 sequence: CASSGVLGLAGEPAYEQYF. The CDR3 region has the DNA TGTGCCAGCAGTGGGGTGCTGGGACTAGCGGGAGAACCAGCCTACGAGCAGTACTTC.

The chain employs TRBV5-1 and TRBJ2-1; 7 bases fit TRBD2. This CDR3 comprises 14 residues. CDR1 and CDR2 from the germline V gene are SGHRS and YFSETQ. The J segment lost 8 bases and the V segment lost 7 bases, leaving 12 bases of the junction unmatched. The chain's CDR3 is CASQEAGEGHEQFF. DNA of the CDR3: TGCGCCAGCCAGGAGGCGGGAGAAGGTCATGAGCAGTTCTTC.